Detailed here is one T cell receptor beta chain. What it binds is not known. Germline V gives CDR1 SGHRS, CDR2 YFSETQ. This CDR3 has 18 amino acids. V lost 0 bases and J 1 base, leaving 20 bases between the germline ends. The entry originates in a study of vaccination effects on CD4 cells after COVID-19. Overall study results and limits: The study found marked clonal contraction of infection- and vaccine-induced clones late after vaccination.

Clones were sequenced by immunoSEQ multiplex PCR, and TCRdb holds only the in-frame ones, with some missing. The table has some 29,000 clones, roughly four fifths seen once. Viral peptide pool expansion of antigen-specific CD4+ T cells preceded sequencing in the ViraFEST assay. Scientists isolated CD4+ T cells after a roughly 10-day culture period ended. BNT162b2 vaccine or mRNA-1273 vaccine was given to participants in two doses. No vaccinee had earlier SARS-CoV-2 infection, and nucleocapsid antibodies were negative. Cultures of fewer than 2.5 million PBMC per well contained 10 IU/ml IL-2 plus 10 ug/ml peptides. Cells had half their medium changed to IL-2 medium on days 3 and 7.

The receptor comes from a human donor who received a COVID-19 vaccine. Sequences were derived from CD4+ T cells from PBMCs cultured with HCoV-OC43 spike peptides, sampled after COVID-19 vaccination. Subset specified: HCoV-OC43 spike overlapping peptide pool stimulation. The chain combines TRBV5-1 with TRBJ2-7; either TRBD1 or TRBD2 may supply D (5 bases each). As DNA, the CDR3 is TGCGCCAGCAGCTTGGTCGACTGGGGGTCAGCTCAATCCTACGAGCAGTACTTC. It yields the protein CASSLVDWGSAQSYEQYF.